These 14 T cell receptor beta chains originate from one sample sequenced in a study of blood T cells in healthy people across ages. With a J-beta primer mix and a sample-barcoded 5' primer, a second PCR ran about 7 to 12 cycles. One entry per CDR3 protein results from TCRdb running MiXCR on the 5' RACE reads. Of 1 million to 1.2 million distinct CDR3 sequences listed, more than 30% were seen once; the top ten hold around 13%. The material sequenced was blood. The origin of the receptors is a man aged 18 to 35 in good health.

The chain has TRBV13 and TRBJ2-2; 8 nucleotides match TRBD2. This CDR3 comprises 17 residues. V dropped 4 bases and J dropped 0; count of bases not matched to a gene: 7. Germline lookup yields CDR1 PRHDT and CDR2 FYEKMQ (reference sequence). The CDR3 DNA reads TGTGCCAGCAGCTCAATAGCGGGAACTACGAACACCGGGGAGCTGTTTTTT. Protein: CASSSIAGTTNTGELFF. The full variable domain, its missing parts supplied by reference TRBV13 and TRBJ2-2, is AAGVIQSPRHLIKEKRETATLKCYPIPRHDTVYWYQQGPGQDPQFLISFYEKMQSDKGSIPDRFSAQQFSDYHSELNMSSLELGDSALYFCASSSIAGTTNTGELFFGEGSRLTVL.

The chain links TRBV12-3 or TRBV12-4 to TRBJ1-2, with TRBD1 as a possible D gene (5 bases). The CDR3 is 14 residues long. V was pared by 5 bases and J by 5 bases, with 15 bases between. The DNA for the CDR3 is TGTGCCAGCAGTCTCCCGGGACTCAAATATGGCTACACCTTC. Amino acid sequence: CASSLPGLKYGYTF.

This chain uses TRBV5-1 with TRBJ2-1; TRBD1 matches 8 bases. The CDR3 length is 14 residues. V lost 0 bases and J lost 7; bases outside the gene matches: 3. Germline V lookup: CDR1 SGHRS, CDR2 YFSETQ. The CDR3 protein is CASSLGTGTNEQFF. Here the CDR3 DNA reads TGCGCCAGCAGCTTGGGGACAGGGACGAATGAGCAGTTCTTC.

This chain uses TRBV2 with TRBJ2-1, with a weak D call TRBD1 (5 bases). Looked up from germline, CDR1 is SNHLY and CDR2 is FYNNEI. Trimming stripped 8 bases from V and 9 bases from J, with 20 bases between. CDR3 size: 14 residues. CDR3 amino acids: CASLTVPGRAEQFF. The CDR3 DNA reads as TGTGCCAGCCTGACAGTCCCAGGGCGTGCTGAGCAGTTCTTC.

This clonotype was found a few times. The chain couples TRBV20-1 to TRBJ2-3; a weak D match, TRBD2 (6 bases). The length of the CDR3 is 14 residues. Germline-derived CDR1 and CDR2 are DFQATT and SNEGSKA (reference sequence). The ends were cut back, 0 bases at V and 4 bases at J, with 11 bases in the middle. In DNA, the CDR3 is TGCAGTGCTAGAGATCCGGCGGGGCCAGATACGCAGTATTTT. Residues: CSARDPAGPDTQYF.

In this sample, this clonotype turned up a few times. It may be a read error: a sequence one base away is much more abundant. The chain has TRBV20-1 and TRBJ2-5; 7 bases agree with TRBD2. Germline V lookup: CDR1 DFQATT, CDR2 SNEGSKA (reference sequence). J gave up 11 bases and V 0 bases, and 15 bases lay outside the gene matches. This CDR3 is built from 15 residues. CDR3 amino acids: CSARDLERDYNEQYF. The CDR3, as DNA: TGCAGTGCTAGAGATCTGGAGAGGGACTACAATGAGCAGTACTTC.

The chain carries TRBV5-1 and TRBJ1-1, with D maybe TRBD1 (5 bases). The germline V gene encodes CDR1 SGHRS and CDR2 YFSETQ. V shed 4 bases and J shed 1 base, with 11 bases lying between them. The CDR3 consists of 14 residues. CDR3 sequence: CASSTWGGNTEAFF. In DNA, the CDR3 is TGCGCCAGCAGCACCTGGGGGGGGAACACTGAAGCTTTCTTT.

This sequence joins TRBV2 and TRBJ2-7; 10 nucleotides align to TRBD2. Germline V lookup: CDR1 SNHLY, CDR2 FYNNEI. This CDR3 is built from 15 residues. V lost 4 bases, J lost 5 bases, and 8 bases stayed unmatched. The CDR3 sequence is CASSASSGGGNEQYF. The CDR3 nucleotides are TGTGCCAGCAGTGCATCTAGCGGGGGTGGCAACGAGCAGTACTTC.

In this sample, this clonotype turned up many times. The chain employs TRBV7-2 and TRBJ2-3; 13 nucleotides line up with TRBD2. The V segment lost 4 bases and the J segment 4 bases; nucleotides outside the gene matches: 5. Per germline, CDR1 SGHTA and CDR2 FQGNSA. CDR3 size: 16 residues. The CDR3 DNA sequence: TGTGCCAGCAGCTCCCGGACTAGCGGGGGATCAGATACGCAGTATTTT. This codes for CASSSRTSGGSDTQYF.

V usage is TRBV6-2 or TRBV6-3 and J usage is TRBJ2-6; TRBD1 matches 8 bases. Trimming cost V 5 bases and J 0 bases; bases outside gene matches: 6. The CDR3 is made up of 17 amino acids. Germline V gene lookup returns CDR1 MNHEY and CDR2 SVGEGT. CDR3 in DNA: TGTGCCAGCAGTCCCGGACAGGGAATCTCTGGGGCCAACGTCCTGACTTTC. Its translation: CASSPGQGISGANVLTF.

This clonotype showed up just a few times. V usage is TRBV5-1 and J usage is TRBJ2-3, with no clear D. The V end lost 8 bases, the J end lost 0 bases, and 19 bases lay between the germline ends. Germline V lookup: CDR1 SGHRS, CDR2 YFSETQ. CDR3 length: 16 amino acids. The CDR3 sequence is CASIPSSLGSTDTQYF. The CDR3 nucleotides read TGCGCCAGTATCCCCTCCTCCCTTGGGAGCACAGATACGCAGTATTTT.

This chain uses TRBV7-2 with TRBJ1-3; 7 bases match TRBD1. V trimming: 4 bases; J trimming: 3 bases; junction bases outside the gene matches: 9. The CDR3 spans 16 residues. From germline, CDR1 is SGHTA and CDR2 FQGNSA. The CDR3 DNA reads TGTGCCAGCAGCTCCTCCAGGGGGTTACGTGGAAACACCATATATTTT. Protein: CASSSSRGLRGNTIYF.

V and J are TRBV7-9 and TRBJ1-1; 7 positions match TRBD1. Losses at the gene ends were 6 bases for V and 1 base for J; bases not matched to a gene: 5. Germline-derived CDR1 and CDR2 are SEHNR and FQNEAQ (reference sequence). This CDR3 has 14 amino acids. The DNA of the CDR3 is TGTGCCAGCAGACAAACAGGGGCGAACACTGAAGCTTTCTTT. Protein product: CASRQTGANTEAFF.

The CDR3 reads CSASLTNTGELFF. CDR3 nucleotides: TGCAGTGCTAGCCTAACGAACACCGGGGAGCTGTTTTTT. The V gene is TRBV20-1, the J gene TRBJ2-2; D uncertain. Germline lookup yields CDR1 DFQATT and CDR2 SNEGSKA (reference sequence). With 3 bases removed from V and 0 bases from J, the gap between germline ends came to 5 bases. There are 13 residues in the CDR3.